The sequence of this T cell receptor beta chain was determined in a study of Graves' ophthalmopathy and Graves' hyperthyroidism. Whole-study results and caveats: Appearing in blood as well were most expanded thyroid clonotypes above 0.001 frequency.

As concerns this clonotype: Its antigen is not known.

The sequenced template was RNA, covering the TCR beta CDR3 region. Scientists carried out first-round RT-PCR using HTBI primers and then a second-round multiplex PCR. TCRdb re-called the multiplex PCR reads through MiXCR, storing one row per CDR3 protein. The sample consists of some 1.1 million distinct CDR3 sequences, 35% to 40% of them appearing once. The CDR3 length is 15 residues. Germline V lookup: CDR1 SGHKS, CDR2 YYEKEE (reference sequence). The V end was cut by 0 bases, the J end by 7 bases, with 14 bases between. Aged 18 to 65, hyperthyroidism patients had new diagnoses of under 2 months' duration. Certain patients were not enrolled. These were patients with other autoimmune diseases, uncontrolled infections, pregnancy or lactation.

This sequence was found in an adult man with Graves' hyperthyroidism. Sequencing input: peripheral blood or thyroid tissue (not recorded which). This chain links TRBV5-5 with TRBJ1-5, with D hard to call. CDR3 sequence reads: CASSLAPAGSQPQHF. The CDR3 DNA follows: TGTGCCAGCAGCTTGGCCCCGGCGGGAAGCCAGCCCCAGCATTTT.